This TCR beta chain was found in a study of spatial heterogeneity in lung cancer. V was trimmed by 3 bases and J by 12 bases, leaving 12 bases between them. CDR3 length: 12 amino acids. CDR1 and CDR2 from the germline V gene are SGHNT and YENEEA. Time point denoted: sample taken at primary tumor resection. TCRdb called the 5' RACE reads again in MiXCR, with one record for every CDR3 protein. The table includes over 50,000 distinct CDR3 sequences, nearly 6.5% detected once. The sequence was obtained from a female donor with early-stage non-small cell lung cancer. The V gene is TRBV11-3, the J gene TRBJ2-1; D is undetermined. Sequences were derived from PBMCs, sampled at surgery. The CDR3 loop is CASSLELHGQFF. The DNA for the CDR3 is TGTGCCAGCAGCTTGGAATTACACGGGCAGTTCTTC.